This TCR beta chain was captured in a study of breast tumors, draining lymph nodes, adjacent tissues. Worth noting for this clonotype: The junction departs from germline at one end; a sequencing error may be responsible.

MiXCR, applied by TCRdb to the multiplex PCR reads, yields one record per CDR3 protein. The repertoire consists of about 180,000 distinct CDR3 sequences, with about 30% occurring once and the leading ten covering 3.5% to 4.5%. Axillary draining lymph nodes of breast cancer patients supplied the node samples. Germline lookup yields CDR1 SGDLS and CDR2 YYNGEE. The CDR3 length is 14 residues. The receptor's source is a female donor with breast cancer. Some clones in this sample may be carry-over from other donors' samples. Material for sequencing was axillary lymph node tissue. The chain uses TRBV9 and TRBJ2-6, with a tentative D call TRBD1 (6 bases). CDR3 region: CASSVVSGANVPTF. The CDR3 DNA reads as TGTGCCAGCAGTGTAGTTTCAGGGGCCAACGTCCCGACTTTC.